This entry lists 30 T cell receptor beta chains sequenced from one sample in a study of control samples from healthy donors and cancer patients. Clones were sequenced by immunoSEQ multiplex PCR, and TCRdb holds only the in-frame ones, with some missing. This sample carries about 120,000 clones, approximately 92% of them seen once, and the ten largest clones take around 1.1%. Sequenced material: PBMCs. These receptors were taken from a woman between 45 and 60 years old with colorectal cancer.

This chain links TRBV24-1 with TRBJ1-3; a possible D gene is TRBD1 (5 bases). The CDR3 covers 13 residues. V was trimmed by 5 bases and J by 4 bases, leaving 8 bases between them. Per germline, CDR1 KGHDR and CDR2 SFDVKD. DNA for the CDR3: TGTGCCACCAGTGCGGGGACCGGAAACACCATATATTTT. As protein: CATSAGTGNTIYF.

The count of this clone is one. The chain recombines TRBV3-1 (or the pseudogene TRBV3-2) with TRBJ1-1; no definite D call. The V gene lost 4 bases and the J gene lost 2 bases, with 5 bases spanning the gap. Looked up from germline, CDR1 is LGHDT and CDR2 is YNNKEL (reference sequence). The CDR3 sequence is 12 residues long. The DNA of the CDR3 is TGTGCCAGCAGCCTCCTTAACACTGAAGCTTTCTTT. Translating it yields CASSLLNTEAFF.

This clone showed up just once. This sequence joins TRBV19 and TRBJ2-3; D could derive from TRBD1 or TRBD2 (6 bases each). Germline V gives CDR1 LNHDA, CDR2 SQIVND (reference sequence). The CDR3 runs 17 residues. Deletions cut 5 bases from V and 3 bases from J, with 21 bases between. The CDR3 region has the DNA TGTGCCAGTAGTCCCCCAAGCTGGGGGGCCCTGACAGATACGCAGTATTTT. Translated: CASSPPSWGALTDTQYF. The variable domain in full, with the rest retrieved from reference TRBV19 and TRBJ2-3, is DGGITQSPKYLFRKEGQNVTLSCEQNLNHDAMYWYRQDPGQGLRLIYYSQIVNDFQKGDIAEGYSVSREKKESFPLTVTSAQKNPTAFYLCASSPPSWGALTDTQYFGPGTRLTVL.

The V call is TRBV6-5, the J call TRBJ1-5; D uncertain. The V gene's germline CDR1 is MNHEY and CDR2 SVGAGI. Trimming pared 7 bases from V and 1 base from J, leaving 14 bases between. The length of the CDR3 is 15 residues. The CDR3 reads CASTRLGWSNQPQHF. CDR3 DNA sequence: TGTGCCAGCACCCGCCTTGGGTGGAGCAATCAGCCCCAGCATTTT.

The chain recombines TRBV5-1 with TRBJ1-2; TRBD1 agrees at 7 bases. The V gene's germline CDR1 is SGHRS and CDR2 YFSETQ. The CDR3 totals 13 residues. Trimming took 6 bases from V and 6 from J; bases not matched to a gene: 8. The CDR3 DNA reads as TGCGCCAGCACCCCCCCGGGACAGAATGGCTACACCTTC. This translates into CASTPPGQNGYTF.

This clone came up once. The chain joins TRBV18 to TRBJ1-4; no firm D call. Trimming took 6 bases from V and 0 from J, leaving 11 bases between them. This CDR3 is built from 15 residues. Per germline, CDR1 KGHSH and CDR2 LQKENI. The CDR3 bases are TGTGCCAGCTCGTTCTCACTTACAACTAATGAAAAACTGTTTTTT. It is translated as CASSFSLTTNEKLFF.

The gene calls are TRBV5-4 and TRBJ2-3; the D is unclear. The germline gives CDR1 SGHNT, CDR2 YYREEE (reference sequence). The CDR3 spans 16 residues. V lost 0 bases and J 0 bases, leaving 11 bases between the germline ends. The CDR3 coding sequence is TGTGCCAGCAGCTTGGGCGGCAGCTCTAGCACAGATACGCAGTATTTT. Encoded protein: CASSLGGSSSTDTQYF.

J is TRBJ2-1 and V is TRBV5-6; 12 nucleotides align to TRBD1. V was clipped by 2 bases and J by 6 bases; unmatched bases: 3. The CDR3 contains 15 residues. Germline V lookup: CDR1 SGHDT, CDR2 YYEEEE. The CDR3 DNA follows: TGTGCCAGCAGCTTTGGGACAGGGGGCACCAATGAGCAGTTCTTC. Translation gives CASSFGTGGTNEQFF.

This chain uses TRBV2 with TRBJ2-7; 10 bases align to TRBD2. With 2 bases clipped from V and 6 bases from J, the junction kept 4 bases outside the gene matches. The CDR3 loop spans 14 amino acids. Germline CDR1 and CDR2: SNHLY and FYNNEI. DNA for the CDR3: TGTGCCAGCAGTGAAAGCGGGAGGGTAGGCGAGCAGTACTTC. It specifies CASSESGRVGEQYF.

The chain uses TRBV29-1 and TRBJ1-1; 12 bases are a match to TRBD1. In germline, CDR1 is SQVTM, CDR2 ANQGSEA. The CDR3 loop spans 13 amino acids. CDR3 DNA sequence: TGCAGTGCTTTAGGGACAGGGGGCTCTGAAGCTTTCTTT. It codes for CSALGTGGSEAFF. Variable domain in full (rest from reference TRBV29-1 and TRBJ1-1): SAVISQKPSRDICQRGTSLTIQCQVDSQVTMMFWYRQQPGQSLTLIATANQGSEATYESGFVIDKFPISRPNLTFSTLTVSNMSPEDSSIYLCSALGTGGSEAFFGQGTRLTVV.

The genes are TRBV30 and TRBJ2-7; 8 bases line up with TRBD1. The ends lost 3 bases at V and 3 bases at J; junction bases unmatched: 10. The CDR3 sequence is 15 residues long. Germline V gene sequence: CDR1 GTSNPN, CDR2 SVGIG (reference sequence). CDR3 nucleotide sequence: TGTGCCTGGAGCGGACAGGGATTATCTAGCTACGAGCAGTACTTC. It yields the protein CAWSGQGLSSYEQYF. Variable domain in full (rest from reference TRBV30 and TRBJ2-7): SQTIHQWPATLVQPVGSPLSLECTVEGTSNPNLYWYRQAAGRGLQLLFYSVGIGQISSEVPQNLSASRPQDRQFILSSKKLLLSDSGFYLCAWSGQGLSSYEQYFGPGTRLTVT.

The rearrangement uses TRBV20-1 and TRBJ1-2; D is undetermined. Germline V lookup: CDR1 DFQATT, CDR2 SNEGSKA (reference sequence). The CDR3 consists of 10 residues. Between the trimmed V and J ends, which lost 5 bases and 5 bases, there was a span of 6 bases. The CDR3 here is CSAEKYGYTF. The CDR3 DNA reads TGCAGTGCTGAAAAATATGGCTACACCTTC.

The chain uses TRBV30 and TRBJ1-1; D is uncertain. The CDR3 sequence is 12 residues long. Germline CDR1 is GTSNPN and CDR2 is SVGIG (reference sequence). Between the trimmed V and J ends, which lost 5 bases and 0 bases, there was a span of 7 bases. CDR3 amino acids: CAWEELNTEAFF. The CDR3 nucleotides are TGTGCCTGGGAGGAGTTGAACACTGAAGCTTTCTTT.

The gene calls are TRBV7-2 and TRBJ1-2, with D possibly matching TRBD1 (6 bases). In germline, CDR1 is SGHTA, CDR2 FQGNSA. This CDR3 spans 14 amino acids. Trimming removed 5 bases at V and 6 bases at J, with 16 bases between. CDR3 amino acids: CASSLLRGNDGYTF. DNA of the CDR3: TGTGCCAGCAGCCTACTCAGGGGAAATGATGGCTACACCTTC.

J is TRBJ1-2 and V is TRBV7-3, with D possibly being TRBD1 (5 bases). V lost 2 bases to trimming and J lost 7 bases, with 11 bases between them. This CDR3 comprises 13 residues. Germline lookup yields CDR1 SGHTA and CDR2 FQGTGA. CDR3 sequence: CASSLGQGRGYTF. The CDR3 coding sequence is TGTGCCAGCAGCTTAGGGCAGGGACGTGGCTACACCTTC.

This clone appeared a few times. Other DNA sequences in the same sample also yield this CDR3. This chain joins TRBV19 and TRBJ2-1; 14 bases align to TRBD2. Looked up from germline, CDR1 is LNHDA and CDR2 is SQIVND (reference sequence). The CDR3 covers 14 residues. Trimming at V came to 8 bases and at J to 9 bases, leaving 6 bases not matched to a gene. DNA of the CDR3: TGTGCCAGTTCACCGGGACTAGCGGGAGTTGAGCAGTTCTTC. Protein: CASSPGLAGVEQFF.

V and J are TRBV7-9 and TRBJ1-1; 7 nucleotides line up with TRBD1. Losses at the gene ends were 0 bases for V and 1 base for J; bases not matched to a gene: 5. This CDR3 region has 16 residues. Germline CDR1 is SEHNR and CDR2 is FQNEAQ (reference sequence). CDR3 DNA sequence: TGTGCCAGCAGCTTAGCTGGGGACAGAGAGAACACTGAAGCTTTCTTT. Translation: CASSLAGDRENTEAFF.

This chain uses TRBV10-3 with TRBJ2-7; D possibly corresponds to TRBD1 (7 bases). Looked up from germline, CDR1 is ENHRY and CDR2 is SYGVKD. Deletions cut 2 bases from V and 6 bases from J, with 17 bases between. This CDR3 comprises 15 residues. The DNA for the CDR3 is TGTGCCATCAGTGAGCTGGCCAGGGGGGATTCCGAGCAGTACTTC. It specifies CAISELARGDSEQYF.

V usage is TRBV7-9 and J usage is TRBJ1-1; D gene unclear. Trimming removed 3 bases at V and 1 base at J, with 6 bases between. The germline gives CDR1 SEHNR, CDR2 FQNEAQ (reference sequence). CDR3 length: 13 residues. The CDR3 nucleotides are TGTGCCAGCAGCTTGAAAGAGAACACTGAAGCTTTCTTT. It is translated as CASSLKENTEAFF.

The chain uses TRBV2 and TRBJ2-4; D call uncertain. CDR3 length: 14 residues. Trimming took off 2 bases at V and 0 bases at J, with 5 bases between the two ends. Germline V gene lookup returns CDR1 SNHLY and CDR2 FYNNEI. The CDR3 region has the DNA TGTGCCAGCAGTGAAACCCTAGCCAAAAACATTCAGTACTTC. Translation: CASSETLAKNIQYF.

The CDR3 coding sequence is TGTGCCTGGAGTGTAGCCATGAACACTGAAGCTTTCTTT. Protein sequence: CAWSVAMNTEAFF. V and J are TRBV30 and TRBJ1-1, with D unclear. The germline V and J ends were trimmed by 0 bases and 0 bases, with 5 bases remaining between them. There are 13 residues in the CDR3. The V gene's germline CDR1 is GTSNPN and CDR2 SVGIG (reference sequence).

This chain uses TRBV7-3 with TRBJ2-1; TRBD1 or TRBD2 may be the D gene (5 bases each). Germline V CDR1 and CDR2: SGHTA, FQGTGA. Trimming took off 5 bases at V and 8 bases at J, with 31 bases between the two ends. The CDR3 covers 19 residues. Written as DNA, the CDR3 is TGTGCCAGCAGCACGAAACCGGCCGGAGACGGGGCGATGAGCTATGAGCAGTTCTTC. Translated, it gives CASSTKPAGDGAMSYEQFF.

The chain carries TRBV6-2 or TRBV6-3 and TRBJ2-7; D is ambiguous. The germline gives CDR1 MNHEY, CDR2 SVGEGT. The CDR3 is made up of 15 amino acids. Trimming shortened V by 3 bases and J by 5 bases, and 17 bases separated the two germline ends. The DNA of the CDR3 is TGTGCCAGCAGTTATGGCAGAACCCTCCTGGACGAGCAGTACTTC. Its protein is CASSYGRTLLDEQYF.

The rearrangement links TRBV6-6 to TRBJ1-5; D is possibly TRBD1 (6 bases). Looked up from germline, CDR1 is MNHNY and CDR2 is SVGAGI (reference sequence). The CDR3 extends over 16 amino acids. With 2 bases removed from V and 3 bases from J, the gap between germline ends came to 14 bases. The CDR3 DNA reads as TGTGCCAGCAGTTACCGACAGGCAGGGGCCAATCAGCCCCAGCATTTT. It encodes CASSYRQAGANQPQHF.

The CDR3, as DNA: TGTGCCAGCAGCGTAGGGACAGGGGGGGACTATGGCTACACCTTC. It yields the protein CASSVGTGGDYGYTF. The chain joins TRBV9 to TRBJ1-2, with TRBD1 matching over 10 bases. Unmatched junction bases numbered 2, after V lost 0 bases and J lost 3 bases. CDR3 length: 15 amino acids. Germline values: CDR1 SGDLS, CDR2 YYNGEE.

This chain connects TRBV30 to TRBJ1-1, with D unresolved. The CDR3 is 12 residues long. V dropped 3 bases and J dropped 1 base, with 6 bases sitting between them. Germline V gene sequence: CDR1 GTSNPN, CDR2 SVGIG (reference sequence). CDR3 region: CAWSRENTEAFF. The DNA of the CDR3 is TGTGCCTGGAGCCGGGAGAACACTGAAGCTTTCTTT.

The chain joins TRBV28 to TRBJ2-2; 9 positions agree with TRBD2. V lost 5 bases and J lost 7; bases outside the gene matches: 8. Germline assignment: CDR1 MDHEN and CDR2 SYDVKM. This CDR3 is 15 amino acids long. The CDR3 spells CASSPLAGLHGELFF. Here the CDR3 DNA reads TGTGCCAGCAGTCCCCTAGCGGGATTACACGGGGAGCTGTTTTTT.

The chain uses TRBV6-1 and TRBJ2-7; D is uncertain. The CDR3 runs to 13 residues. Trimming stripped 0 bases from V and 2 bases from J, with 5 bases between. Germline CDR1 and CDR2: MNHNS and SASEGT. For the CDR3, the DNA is TGTGCCAGCAGTGAAGCAAGGGCCTACGAGCAGTACTTC. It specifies CASSEARAYEQYF.

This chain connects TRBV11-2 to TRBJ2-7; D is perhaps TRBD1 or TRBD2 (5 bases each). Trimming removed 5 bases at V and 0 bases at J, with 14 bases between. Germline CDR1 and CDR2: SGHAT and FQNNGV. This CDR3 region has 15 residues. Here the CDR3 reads CASSNPGTDSYEQYF. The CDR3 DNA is TGTGCCAGCAGCAACCCCGGGACGGACTCCTACGAGCAGTACTTC.

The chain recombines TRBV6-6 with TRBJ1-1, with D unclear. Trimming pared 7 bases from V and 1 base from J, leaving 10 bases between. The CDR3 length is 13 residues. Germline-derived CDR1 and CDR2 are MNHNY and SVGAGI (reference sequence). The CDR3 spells CASTFSGNTEAFF. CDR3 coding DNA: TGTGCCAGCACCTTTAGCGGGAACACTGAAGCTTTCTTT.